What follows are 5 T cell receptor beta chains derived from one specimen sequenced in a study of OX40 agonist ivuxolimab in advanced cancers. This table comes from immunoSEQ multiplex PCR, and its TCRdb copy is limited to in-frame clones, with some not included. This sample yields some 10,000 clones, of which around 85% are seen a single time; about 13% belongs to the top ten. The sample consisted of CD4+ or CD8+ T cells sorted from blood, taken in a trial of the OX40 agonist ivuxolimab. All receptors come from an adult with an advanced solid tumor such as melanoma, head and neck, liver or kidney cancer.

The CDR3 sequence is CASSLPTGELFF. The CDR3 bases are TGTGCCAGCAGCCTGCCCACCGGGGAGCTGTTTTTT. The chain couples TRBV7-9 to TRBJ2-2; D remains ambiguous. This CDR3 region has 12 residues. V was clipped by 5 bases and J by 4 bases, with 5 bases between them. CDR1 SEHNR and CDR2 FQNEAQ come from the germline V gene (reference sequence).

The J gene is TRBJ2-5, the V gene TRBV6-1; D unclear. This CDR3 comprises 16 residues. V lost 1 base, J lost 3 bases, and 15 bases lay in between. The germline gives CDR1 MNHNS, CDR2 SASEGT. In DNA form, the CDR3 reads TGTGCCAGCAGTGAAGAGTCAGGACGGTGGGAAGAGACCCAGTACTTC. Translated: CASSEESGRWEETQYF.

This sequence joins TRBV13 and TRBJ2-2, with a possible D match to TRBD1 (6 bases). The germline V gene has CDR1 PRHDT and CDR2 FYEKMQ (reference sequence). V lost 2 bases to trimming and J lost 3 bases, with 13 bases between them. The CDR3 contains 16 residues. CDR3 DNA sequence: TGTGCCAGCAGCTTACCTGCCAGGGGTGACACCGGGGAGCTGTTTTTT. Translated, it gives CASSLPARGDTGELFF.

This clone was found once. The CDR3 nucleotides are TGTGCCAGCAGCTTGGAGGGGAACACTGAAGCTTTCTTT. It encodes CASSLEGNTEAFF. V is TRBV5-5 and J is TRBJ1-1; no firm D call. Germline V gives CDR1 SGHKS, CDR2 YYEKEE (reference sequence). The germline V and J ends were trimmed by 0 bases and 1 base, with 4 bases remaining between them. The CDR3 extends over 13 amino acids.

The V gene is TRBV2, the J gene TRBJ2-1, with TRBD2 matching 10 bases. Losses at the gene ends were 6 bases for V and 4 bases for J; bases not matched to a gene: 6. Germline V gives CDR1 SNHLY, CDR2 FYNNEI. The CDR3 has 15 residues. The CDR3 region has the DNA TGTGCCAGCAGGAATAGCGGGGGGACTTACAATGAGCAGTTCTTC. It is translated as CASRNSGGTYNEQFF. Full variable domain (missing parts from reference TRBV2 and TRBJ2-1): EPEVTQTPSHQVTQMGQEVILRCVPISNHLYFYWYRQILGQKVEFLVSFYNNEISEKSEIFDDQFSVERPDGSNFTLKIRSTKLEDSAMYFCASRNSGGTYNEQFFGPGTRLTVL.